Given below is one TCR beta chain in context. This entry comes from a study of regulatory T cells in long-lasting Graves disease. Time point described: newly diagnosed GD, antithyroid drugs for less than 3 months. PBMC RNA served as the TCR library source. In building TCR beta libraries, iRepertoire HTBI primers were used together with Arm-PCR of CDR3 regions. TCRdb called the multiplex PCR reads again in MiXCR, with one record for every CDR3 protein. The table shows around 250,000 distinct CDR3 sequences, with under 20% occurring only once. The same sample was also used in a study of T cells in Graves' hyperthyroidism and ophthalmopathy.

Sequencing used peripheral blood mononuclear cells (PBMCs), obtained at new diagnosis, from a patient treated with antithyroid drugs. The clonotype originates from a woman in her 30s with Graves disease.

The CDR3 loop reads CSATTAGSGANVLTF. In DNA, the CDR3 is TGCAGTGCCACCACTGCGGGTTCTGGGGCCAACGTCCTGACTTTC. The chain links TRBV20-1 to TRBJ2-6; perhaps TRBD2 as D (5 bases). Germline V lookup: CDR1 DFQATT, CDR2 SNEGSKA (reference sequence). With 6 bases removed from V and 1 base from J, the gap between germline ends came to 13 bases. The CDR3 is 15 amino acids.